This T cell receptor (beta chain) was obtained from a study of radiotherapy plus CTLA-4 blockade in lung cancer. Trimming cost V 2 bases and J 10 bases; bases outside gene matches: 15. CDR3 size: 17 residues. In germline, CDR1 is SGHNT, CDR2 YENEEA. TCRdb's copy holds only in-frame clones and misses some; the assay was immunoSEQ multiplex PCR. The data hold roughly 76,000 clones, with 70% to 85% observed a single time. This TCR derives from a human donor with non-small cell lung cancer whose response to radiotherapy plus ipilimumab could not be evaluated. The chain carries TRBV11-3 and TRBJ2-1, with 9 positions matching TRBD2. This specimen was peripheral blood, taken from a patient treated with radiotherapy plus ipilimumab. CDR3 DNA: TGTGCCAGCAGCTTATTTTTTATGGCGGGAGGGCCTCGGGAGCAGTTCTTC. Translating it yields CASSLFFMAGGPREQFF.